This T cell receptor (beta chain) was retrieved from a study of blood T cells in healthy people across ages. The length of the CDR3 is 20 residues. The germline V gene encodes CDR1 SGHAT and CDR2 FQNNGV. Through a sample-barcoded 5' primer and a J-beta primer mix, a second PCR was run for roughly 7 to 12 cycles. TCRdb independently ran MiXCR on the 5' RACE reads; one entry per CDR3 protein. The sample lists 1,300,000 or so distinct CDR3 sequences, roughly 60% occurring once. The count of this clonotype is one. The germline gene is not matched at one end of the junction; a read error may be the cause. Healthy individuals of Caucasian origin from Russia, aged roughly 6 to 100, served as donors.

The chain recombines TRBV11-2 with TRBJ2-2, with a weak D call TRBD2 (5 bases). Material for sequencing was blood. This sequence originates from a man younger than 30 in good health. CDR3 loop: CAGSLDSLGSLPRNTGELFF. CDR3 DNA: TGTGCCGGCAGCTTAGATTCCTTAGGGAGTCTCCCCAGAAACACCGGGGAGCTGTTTTTT. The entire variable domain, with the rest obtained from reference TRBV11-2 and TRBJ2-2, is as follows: EAGVAQSPRYKIIEKRQSVAFWCNPISGHATLYWYQQILGQGPKLLIQFQNNGVVDDSQLPKDRFSAERLKGVDSTLKIQPAKLEDSAVYLCAGSLDSLGSLPRNTGELFFGEGSRLTVL.